The 26 T cell receptor beta chains given below trace back to one sample, sequenced in a study of blood T cell repertoires in COVID-19. Generated by immunoSEQ multiplex PCR, the TCRdb table keeps only in-frame clones and is missing some. This table has roughly 200,000 clones, approximately 80% appearing once. Sequences were obtained from peripheral blood. The receptors come from a woman between 35 and 50 years old with COVID-19, enrolled during active disease.

This clone was found a few times. The chain joins TRBV27 to TRBJ1-5, with no clear D. The CDR3 sequence is 13 residues long. Between the trimmed V and J ends, which lost 4 bases and 7 bases, there was a span of 11 bases. The germline CDR1 and CDR2 sequences are MNHEY and SMNVEV (reference sequence). CDR3: CASSSRSSQPQHF. In DNA form, the CDR3 reads TGTGCCAGCAGTTCGAGATCGAGCCAGCCCCAGCATTTT.

CDR3 residues: CACTLYGSYNSPLHF. The CDR3 bases are TGTGCCTGTACTCTGTACGGCTCCTATAATTCACCCCTCCACTTT. The chain carries TRBV30 and TRBJ1-6; D unresolved. V lost 6 bases to trimming and J lost 0 bases, with 12 bases between them. The CDR3 sequence is 15 residues long. CDR1 and CDR2 (germline): GTSNPN, SVGIG (reference sequence). Full variable domain (rest looked up from reference TRBV30 and TRBJ1-6): SQTIHQWPATLVQPVGSPLSLECTVEGTSNPNLYWYRQAAGRGLQLLFYSVGIGQISSEVPQNLSASRPQDRQFILSSKKLLLSDSGFYLCACTLYGSYNSPLHFGNGTRLTVT.

The gene calls are TRBV7-9 and TRBJ1-1; 8 bases are a match to TRBD1. In germline, CDR1 is SEHNR, CDR2 FQNEAQ (reference sequence). V shed 2 bases, J shed 3 bases, and the junction held 2 bases outside the gene matches. The CDR3 covers 14 residues. CDR3 bases: TGTGCCAGCAGCTTATTACAGGGGGACACTGAAGCTTTCTTT. Protein product: CASSLLQGDTEAFF.

The CDR3 region has the DNA TGTGCCAGCAGCCAAGGGGTGGTACAGGGGGAGACCCAGTACTTC. Translated, it gives CASSQGVVQGETQYF. This chain links TRBV3-1 (or the pseudogene TRBV3-2) with TRBJ2-5, with 7 bases lining up with TRBD1. The CDR3 consists of 15 residues. CDR1 and CDR2 (germline): LGHDT, YNNKEL (reference sequence). J gave up 5 bases and V 1 base, and 7 bases lay outside the gene matches.

This chain uses TRBV6-2 or TRBV6-3 with TRBJ1-5, with a possible D match to TRBD1 (5 bases). Trimming removed 2 bases at V and 4 bases at J, with 24 bases between. Germline V lookup: CDR1 MNHEY, CDR2 SVGEGT. This CDR3 is 19 amino acids long. The CDR3 bases are TGTGCCAGCAGTTACGTAAGTGGTCTCATAAACAGGAAAAATCAGCCCCAGCATTTT. This translates into CASSYVSGLINRKNQPQHF.

The V and J genes are TRBV18 and TRBJ1-5, with D possibly matching TRBD1 (6 bases). The V gene lost 4 bases and the J gene lost 5 bases, with 18 bases spanning the gap. The CDR3 runs 16 residues. Germline values: CDR1 KGHSH, CDR2 LQKENI. The CDR3 DNA sequence: TGTGCCAGCTCACTGTCAGCAGGGGATCCATATCAGCCCCAGCATTTT. The encoded protein is CASSLSAGDPYQPQHF. The variable domain in full, with the rest retrieved from reference TRBV18 and TRBJ1-5, is NAGVMQNPRHLVRRRGQEARLRCSPMKGHSHVYWYRQLPEEGLKFMVYLQKENIIDESGMPKERFSAEFPKEGPSILRIQQVVRGDSAAYFCASSLSAGDPYQPQHFGDGTRLSIL.

The chain couples TRBV5-1 to TRBJ1-2; D not resolved. Germline loops: CDR1 SGHRS, CDR2 YFSETQ. Trimming took 2 bases from V and 7 from J, leaving 12 bases between them. The CDR3 loop spans 13 amino acids. CDR3 residues: CASSFTQTGGYTF. The CDR3 DNA sequence: TGCGCCAGCAGCTTCACCCAAACGGGTGGCTACACCTTC.

The chain couples TRBV4-2 to TRBJ1-2, with TRBD1 as a possible D gene (6 bases). The CDR3 is 14 residues long. V lost 2 bases, J lost 8 bases, and 15 bases lay in between. The V gene's germline CDR1 is LGHNA and CDR2 YNFKEQ. CDR3 protein: CASSQIGQQKGYTF. CDR3 coding DNA: TGTGCCAGCAGCCAAATCGGACAGCAAAAGGGCTACACCTTC.

The V call is TRBV30, the J call TRBJ1-1; D is unresolved. The V end was cut by 3 bases, the J end by 1 base, with 6 bases between. CDR1 and CDR2 (germline): GTSNPN, SVGIG (reference sequence). The length of the CDR3 is 12 residues. The CDR3 DNA reads TGTGCCTGGAGATTCAAGAACACTGAAGCTTTCTTT. It is translated as CAWRFKNTEAFF.

DNA for the CDR3: TGTGCCAGCAGCTTAGACAGTCAGCCCCAGCATTTT. It is translated as CASSLDSQPQHF. This chain joins TRBV5-5 and TRBJ1-5, with a weak D call TRBD1 (5 bases). CDR3 length: 12 amino acids. Trimming removed 2 bases at V and 6 bases at J, with 6 bases between. The V gene's germline CDR1 is SGHKS and CDR2 YYEKEE (reference sequence). Filled out from reference TRBV5-5 and TRBJ1-5, the complete variable domain reads DAGVTQSPTHLIKTRGQQVTLRCSPISGHKSVSWYQQVLGQGPQFIFQYYEKEERGRGNFPDRFSARQFPNYSSELNVNALLLGDSALYLCASSLDSQPQHFGDGTRLSIL.

V and J are TRBV7-9 and TRBJ2-1; the D gene is possibly TRBD1 (6 bases). Germline lookup yields CDR1 SEHNR and CDR2 FQNEAQ (reference sequence). The CDR3 runs 16 residues. V was shortened by 4 bases and J by 4 bases, with 17 bases between the two germline ends. This chain's CDR3 is CASSWGPGRGYNEQFF. As DNA, the CDR3 is TGTGCCAGCAGCTGGGGGCCCGGACGGGGTTACAATGAGCAGTTCTTC.

Only a few counts were recorded for this clone. J is TRBJ2-2 and V is TRBV3-1 (or the pseudogene TRBV3-2); 7 bases fit TRBD2. After removal of 3 bases from V and 6 bases from J, the junction contained 4 bases not matched to a gene. Germline V gene sequence: CDR1 LGHDT, CDR2 YNNKEL (reference sequence). The length of the CDR3 is 14 residues. CDR3 coding DNA: TGTGCCAGCAGCCACGAACTAGCGTCCGGGGAGCTGTTTTTT. It yields the protein CASSHELASGELFF.

This sequence joins TRBV19 and TRBJ2-5; 8 nucleotides line up with TRBD2. The CDR3 length is 18 residues. CDR1 is LNHDA and CDR2 is SQIVND in the germline V gene (reference sequence). The V segment lost 6 bases and the J segment 1 base; nucleotides outside the gene matches: 16. The CDR3 protein is CASSKSAATGGAQETQYF. The CDR3 nucleotides read TGTGCCAGTAGCAAGTCCGCGGCCACGGGGGGGGCCCAAGAGACCCAGTACTTC.

The V and J genes are TRBV7-6 and TRBJ1-5; 7 bases fit TRBD1. Losses at the gene ends were 6 bases for V and 0 bases for J; bases not matched to a gene: 17. This CDR3 is built from 19 residues. The V gene's germline CDR1 is SGHVS and CDR2 FNYEAQ. The CDR3 region has the DNA TGTGCCAGCAGTCCCAGGACAGGCCCGTCAGTAGATAGCAATCAGCCCCAGCATTTT. It translates to CASSPRTGPSVDSNQPQHF.

The count of this clone is one. V and J are TRBV4-1 and TRBJ2-5; TRBD1 matches 10 bases. Per the germline V gene, CDR1 is MGHRA and CDR2 is YSYEKL. The V and J ends lost 4 bases and 5 bases, in that order; junction bases with no gene match: 10. This CDR3 comprises 16 residues. The CDR3 reads CASSLSGQGEMETQYF. CDR3 nucleotide sequence: TGCGCCAGCAGCCTATCAGGACAGGGGGAGATGGAGACCCAGTACTTC.

This chain uses TRBV30 with TRBJ1-2, with 7 bases that match TRBD1. CDR3 size: 12 residues. Germline CDR1 and CDR2: GTSNPN and SVGIG (reference sequence). CDR3 nucleotides: TGTGCTTACGACAGGGACCGCGGAGAGTACACCTTC. Protein product: CAYDRDRGEYTF.

The chain carries TRBV7-2 and TRBJ2-4, with D maybe TRBD2 (6 bases). Germline V lookup: CDR1 SGHTA, CDR2 FQGNSA. Between the trimmed V and J ends, which lost 2 bases and 4 bases, there was a span of 15 bases. CDR3 length: 16 amino acids. Written as DNA, the CDR3 is TGTGCCAGCAGCTTAACCCCTCTGGCGGGGAAAAACATTCAGTACTTC. As protein: CASSLTPLAGKNIQYF.

The rearrangement joins TRBV28 to TRBJ2-1; tentative D call: TRBD1 (6 bases). The germline CDR1 and CDR2 sequences are MDHEN and SYDVKM. Deletions cut 3 bases from V and 4 bases from J, with 13 bases between. This CDR3 is built from 15 residues. The CDR3 nucleotides are TGTGCCAGCAGTTTTAGGGGGAGTCAATACAATGAGCAGTTCTTC. Its protein product is CASSFRGSQYNEQFF.

This clone has just one count. V is TRBV9 and J is TRBJ1-2; D is unclear. Germline V gene sequence: CDR1 SGDLS, CDR2 YYNGEE. V lost 0 bases and J lost 4, with 7 bases in between. The CDR3 length is 13 residues. DNA of the CDR3: TGTGCCAGCAGCGTAGCACCTACCTATGGCTACACCTTC. Protein product: CASSVAPTYGYTF.

V and J are TRBV6-4 and TRBJ2-2, with TRBD1 identical over 11 bases. V lost 10 bases to trimming and J lost 5 bases; unmatched junction nucleotides: 18. The CDR3 consists of 18 residues. Germline V gene sequence: CDR1 MRHNA, CDR2 SNTAGT. The CDR3 loop is CATPPATGDRGATGELFF. The DNA of the CDR3 is TGTGCCACCCCGCCCGCCACTGGGGACAGGGGGGCGACCGGGGAGCTGTTTTTT.

The chain links TRBV7-9 to TRBJ2-4; unclear D gene. Germline V gene data show CDR1 as SEHNR and CDR2 as FQNEAQ (reference sequence). V shed 1 base and J shed 0 bases, with 16 bases lying between them. This CDR3 is built from 18 residues. The CDR3: CASSLDLTLQVAKNIQYF. For the CDR3, the DNA is TGTGCCAGCAGCTTAGATTTAACCCTTCAGGTAGCCAAAAACATTCAGTACTTC.

The V and J genes are TRBV28 and TRBJ1-2; 10 nucleotides line up with TRBD1. The CDR3 is made up of 14 amino acids. Germline lookup yields CDR1 MDHEN and CDR2 SYDVKM. V lost 4 bases, J lost 5 bases, and 4 bases stayed unmatched. The CDR3 sequence is CASSSRDRGYGYTF. DNA for the CDR3: TGTGCCAGCAGTTCCCGGGACAGGGGATATGGCTACACCTTC.

The gene calls are TRBV5-6 and TRBJ2-5; 7 positions agree with TRBD1. J lost 4 bases, V lost 3 bases, and 6 bases had no gene match. CDR1 and CDR2 (germline): SGHDT, YYEEEE. The CDR3 consists of 14 residues. CDR3 loop: CASSSTGWRETQYF. The CDR3 nucleotides read TGTGCCAGCAGCTCGACAGGGTGGAGAGAGACCCAGTACTTC.

CDR3 nucleotides: TGTGCCAGCAGTTTTAGCGGGAGGGCGGGTTACGAGCAGTACTTC. It encodes CASSFSGRAGYEQYF. The rearrangement uses TRBV27 and TRBJ2-7; 11 bases are shared with TRBD2. Germline assignment: CDR1 MNHEY and CDR2 SMNVEV (reference sequence). Unmatched junction bases numbered 5, after V lost 3 bases and J lost 4 bases. The CDR3 runs 15 residues.

This clone was picked up one time. V usage is TRBV14 and J usage is TRBJ2-1; the match to TRBD1 covers 7 bases. V dropped 0 bases and J dropped 4; count of bases not matched to a gene: 3. The CDR3 sequence is 15 residues long. CDR1 and CDR2 (germline): SGHDN, FVKESK. CDR3 sequence reads: CASSQDWGQYNEQFF. CDR3 coding DNA: TGTGCCAGCAGCCAAGATTGGGGACAGTACAATGAGCAGTTCTTC.

The chain has TRBV7-9 and TRBJ1-1; D is perhaps TRBD1 (5 bases). The length of the CDR3 is 15 residues. V shed 1 base and J shed 2 bases, with 11 bases lying between them. Germline V gives CDR1 SEHNR, CDR2 FQNEAQ (reference sequence). The CDR3 DNA reads as TGTGCCAGCAGCTTAGGTGGGGCCCTAAACACTGAAGCTTTCTTT. Translated: CASSLGGALNTEAFF.